This record looks at one TCR beta chain sequence and its context. Its specificity is unknown. The sample is drawn from a study of PD-L1 blockade in urothelial cancer. As for the study in general: Patients had received 0 to 3 prior chemotherapy regimens. Analysis of blood occurred 3 weeks (second dose) and 6 weeks after treatment start. Findings and limits, study-wide: Blood TCR clonality below the median before treatment was a predictor of better survival.

The CDR3 extends over 17 amino acids. V lost 5 bases to trimming and J lost 3 bases, with 21 bases between them. Germline loops: CDR1 SGHTA, CDR2 FQGTGA. Sequencing used immunoSEQ multiplex PCR; TCRdb keeps in-frame clones, though not all of them. The sample has around 40,000 clones, around 88% seen once. The TCR comes from a man aged 55 to 70 with urothelial cancer. The material was PBMCs, obtained around atezolizumab (anti-PD-L1) treatment. The chain has TRBV7-3 and TRBJ2-3; D possibly corresponds to TRBD2 (7 bases). The CDR3 protein is CASSPKGRGEGTDTQYF. The CDR3 DNA reads as TGTGCCAGCAGCCCAAAAGGGAGGGGGGAAGGGACAGATACGCAGTATTTT. Supplemented by reference TRBV7-3 and TRBJ2-3, the full variable domain reads GAGVSQTPSNKVTEKGKYVELRCDPISGHTALYWYRQSLGQGPEFLIYFQGTGAADDSGLPNDRFFAVRPEGSVSTLKIQRTERGDSAVYLCASSPKGRGEGTDTQYFGPGTRLTVL.